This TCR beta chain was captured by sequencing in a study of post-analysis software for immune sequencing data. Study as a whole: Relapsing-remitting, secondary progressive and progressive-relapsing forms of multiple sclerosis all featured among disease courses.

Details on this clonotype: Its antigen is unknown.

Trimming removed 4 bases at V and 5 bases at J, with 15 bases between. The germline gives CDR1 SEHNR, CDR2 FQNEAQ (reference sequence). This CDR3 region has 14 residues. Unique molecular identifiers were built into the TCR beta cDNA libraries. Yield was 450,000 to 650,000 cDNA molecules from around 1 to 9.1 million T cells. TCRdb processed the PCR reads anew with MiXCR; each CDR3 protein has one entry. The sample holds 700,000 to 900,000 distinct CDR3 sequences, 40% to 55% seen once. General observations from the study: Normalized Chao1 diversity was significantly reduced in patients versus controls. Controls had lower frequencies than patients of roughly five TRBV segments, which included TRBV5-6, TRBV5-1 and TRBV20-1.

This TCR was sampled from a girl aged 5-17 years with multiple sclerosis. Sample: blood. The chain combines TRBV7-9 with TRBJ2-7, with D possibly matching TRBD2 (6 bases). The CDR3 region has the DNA TGTGCCAGCAGCTCGTCCGGGGAGGCTGACGAGCAGTACTTC. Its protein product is CASSSSGEADEQYF.